This T cell receptor beta chain was obtained from a study of early T cells in non-severe SARS-CoV-2 infection. As for the study in general: Sequencing used unsorted whole-blood bulk RNA, so chains lack pairing.

TCRdb reprocessed the 5' RACE reads via MiXCR and lists one record per CDR3 protein. The data hold under 95,000 distinct CDR3 sequences, with under 15% observed a single time. This clonotype was counted at least ten times. Trimming removed 3 bases from V and 3 bases from J; junction bases left unmatched: 3. Germline loops: CDR1 DFQATT, CDR2 SNEGSKA (reference sequence). The CDR3 has 14 residues. The sequencing input was whole blood. The TCR sequence derives from an adult who was a healthcare worker with PCR-confirmed SARS-CoV-2 infection or an uninfected control (not recorded which). The chain recombines TRBV20-1 with TRBJ2-3; TRBD1 matches at 10 bases. CDR3 loop: CSASEGQGTDTQYF. CDR3 sequence (DNA): TGCAGTGCTAGTGAGGGACAGGGGACAGATACGCAGTATTTT.